This T cell receptor beta chain was sequenced during a study of blood T cell repertoires in COVID-19. Study background: From T cells, B-cell-depleted T cells, or PBMCs came the material, which was cDNA or gDNA.

Per the study methods: Nucleated cell counts were estimated from reference gene primer amplification. Data came from immunoSEQ multiplex PCR; TCRdb stores just in-frame clones and leaves some out. For V, J and clone size, that table is used; D and trimming come from the DNA. The sample shows around 210,000 clones, 84% of them seen only once. This CDR3 is 15 amino acids long. With V trimmed by 3 bases and J by 3 bases, 9 bases remained unmatched. CDR1 and CDR2 (germline): SGHTS, YDEGEE. J is TRBJ2-7 and V is TRBV5-8, with 7 positions matching TRBD1. This sequence was found in a human donor in a cohort sampled during active COVID-19. The sample was peripheral blood. The CDR3: CASSSSITGVYEQYF. The CDR3, as DNA: TGTGCCAGCAGCTCCTCGATTACAGGGGTCTACGAGCAGTACTTC.